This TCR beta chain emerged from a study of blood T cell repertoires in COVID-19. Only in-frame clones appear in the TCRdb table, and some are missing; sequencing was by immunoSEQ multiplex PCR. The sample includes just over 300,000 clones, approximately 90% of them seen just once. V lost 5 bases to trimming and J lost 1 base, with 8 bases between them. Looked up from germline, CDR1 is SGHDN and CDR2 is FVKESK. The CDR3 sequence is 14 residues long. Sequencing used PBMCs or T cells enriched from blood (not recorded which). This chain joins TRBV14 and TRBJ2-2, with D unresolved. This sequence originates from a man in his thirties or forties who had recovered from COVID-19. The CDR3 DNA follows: TGTGCCAGCAGCGCTCAGGTGAACACCGGGGAGCTGTTTTTT. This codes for CASSAQVNTGELFF. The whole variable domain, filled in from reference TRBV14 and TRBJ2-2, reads EAGVTQFPSHSVIEKGQTVTLRCDPISGHDNLYWYRRVMGKEIKFLLHFVKESKQDESGMPNNRFLAERTGGTYSTLKVQPAELEDSGVYFCASSAQVNTGELFFGEGSRLTVL.